The entry below gives a single T cell receptor beta chain sequence along with its context. V dropped 0 bases and J dropped 8 bases, with 9 bases sitting between them. This CDR3 has 13 amino acids. Germline CDR1 reads SGHRS; CDR2 reads YFSETQ. The data stem from a study of sequential checkpoint blockade in melanoma. The treatment denotes: randomized to nivolumab then ipilimumab (arm A) or the reverse (arm B). Clones were read by immunoSEQ multiplex PCR, and TCRdb kept only the in-frame ones, dropping some. Among 6,900 or so clones listed, 75% to 85% were seen once. The chain has TRBV5-1 and TRBJ2-1; tentatively, D is TRBD2 (6 bases). Here the sequenced sample was CD8+ T cells sorted from blood (inferred from file names), taken from a patient given nivolumab and ipilimumab in sequence. The clonotype was recovered from a human donor with melanoma. CDR3 in DNA: TGCGCCAGCAGCTTGGTTGTAGCGGATGAGCAGTTCTTC. Protein: CASSLVVADEQFF.